This T cell receptor (beta chain) was observed in a study of cytomegalovirus exposure and HLA in healthy donors. As concerns this clone: Its target is unknown.

Overall study findings and caveats: Published work reported that the classifier diagnosed cytomegalovirus status with high specificity and sensitivity. Later work showed greater clonal expansion in HLA-associated TCR beta chains than in equally common others. Common viral pathogens were later found to be apparently linked to several of the most significant clusters.

This CDR3 region has 12 residues. Germline V gene sequence: CDR1 MNHEY, CDR2 SVGAGI. The PCR was carried out with 60 Vbeta primers and 13 Jbeta primers. Sequenced by immunoSEQ multiplex PCR; TCRdb stores in-frame clones only, minus some. The profile shows 220,000 or so clones, 70% to 80% of them singletons. All the people who gave samples were healthy bone marrow donors. The chain couples TRBV6-5 to TRBJ2-5; D not certain. The J call may be faulty, since TRBJ2-7 better matches the DNA end. The clonotype was recovered from a male donor in good health and CMV-seronegative. Sequencing was performed on PBMCs. CDR3 coding DNA: TGTGCCAGCAGACCAACCCTGTACGAGCAGTACTTC. Protein product: CASRPTLYEQYF.